These 22 T cell receptor beta chains originate from one sample sequenced in a study of beta chain features in type 1 diabetes. Every bit of the isolated RNA underwent reverse transcription, so sequencing read expressed TCRB transcripts. Sequencing used immunoSEQ multiplex PCR; TCRdb keeps in-frame clones, though not all of them. In the table there are 860,000 or so clones, roughly 17% of which are singletons. The sequenced sample was naive CD4+ T cells from blood. The receptors originated from a woman younger than 30 in good health.

The chain combines TRBV20-1 with TRBJ2-1; D call uncertain. Trimming removed 8 bases at V and 12 bases at J, with 17 bases between. The CDR3 totals 11 residues. The V gene's germline CDR1 is DFQATT and CDR2 SNEGSKA (reference sequence). The CDR3 coding sequence is TGCAGTCTTATTATGGGGAAACGGCAGTTCTTC. Translation: CSLIMGKRQFF.

The chain joins TRBV7-9 to TRBJ2-3; tentative D call: TRBD2 (6 bases). The V end lost 10 bases, the J end lost 4 bases, and 24 bases lay between the germline ends. The CDR3 extends over 16 amino acids. CDR1 SEHNR and CDR2 FQNEAQ come from the germline V gene (reference sequence). The DNA for the CDR3 is TGTGCCATCAAGGCTGTCGGGGGAGCGAGAGCAGATACGCAGTATTTT. Translation gives CAIKAVGGARADTQYF.

There are a few counts of this clone. In DNA form, the CDR3 reads TGTGCCAGTGGCGACAGGGCCCAAGAGACCCAGTACTTC. Translation: CASGDRAQETQYF. The chain is built from TRBV19 and TRBJ2-5, with 7 bases lining up with TRBD1. Germline V gene data show CDR1 as LNHDA and CDR2 as SQIVND (reference sequence). Trimming removed 8 bases from V and 1 base from J; junction bases left unmatched: 4. The CDR3 has 13 amino acids.

This chain links TRBV6-5 with TRBJ2-7; D perhaps matches TRBD1 (5 bases). Germline assignment: CDR1 MNHEY and CDR2 SVGAGI. The V and J ends lost 3 bases and 5 bases respectively, with 8 bases between them. The CDR3 sequence is 12 residues long. CDR3 sequence reads: CASSYRQNEQYF. CDR3 sequence (DNA): TGTGCCAGCAGTTATCGACAGAACGAGCAGTACTTC.

CDR3 protein: CASSPSGRQQFF. The DNA of the CDR3 is TGTGCCAGCAGCCCCAGCGGGAGGCAGCAGTTCTTC. V gene TRBV7-9 combines with J gene TRBJ2-1, with TRBD2 matching over 9 bases. Germline CDR1 is SEHNR and CDR2 is FQNEAQ (reference sequence). This CDR3 contains 12 residues. The junction had 4 bases not matched to a gene; V was cut back by 5 bases and J by 11 bases.

This clone has a single count. This sequence joins TRBV5-1 and TRBJ2-1; the D call may be TRBD1 or TRBD2 (5 bases each). The V end was cut by 0 bases, the J end by 5 bases, with 12 bases between. Germline V gives CDR1 SGHRS, CDR2 YFSETQ. The CDR3 extends over 15 amino acids. The CDR3 DNA reads TGCGCCAGCAGCTTGGGCCGAGGGGCTAACAATGAGCAGTTCTTC. Translation gives CASSLGRGANNEQFF.

This clone was seen only a few times. The chain links TRBV11-2 to TRBJ2-7; D might be TRBD2 (5 bases). The CDR3 length is 15 residues. Germline V gene lookup returns CDR1 SGHAT and CDR2 FQNNGV. The V gene lost 5 bases and the J gene lost 6 bases, with 20 bases spanning the gap. The CDR3, as DNA: TGTGCCAGCAGCCGACCCGGCGGGCTAGCAGGCGAGCAGTACTTC. It specifies CASSRPGGLAGEQYF.

This clone showed up just a few times. V and J are TRBV7-9 and TRBJ2-5; TRBD2 is a possible D gene (6 bases). This CDR3 has 14 residues. CDR1 is SEHNR, CDR2 FQNEAQ, per germline (reference sequence). Trimming took 7 bases from V and 1 from J, leaving 13 bases between them. CDR3 sequence reads: CASNRLVSQETQYF. CDR3 DNA: TGTGCCAGCAACCGACTAGTAAGCCAAGAGACCCAGTACTTC.

The chain joins TRBV6-6 to TRBJ2-7; D is undetermined. This CDR3 has 11 residues. With 5 bases removed from V and 7 bases from J, the gap between germline ends came to 9 bases. From germline, CDR1 is MNHNY and CDR2 SVGAGI (reference sequence). For the CDR3, the DNA is TGTGCCAGCAGTACCCAAGCGGAGCAGTACTTC. As protein: CASSTQAEQYF.

This chain uses TRBV7-9 with TRBJ2-3, with TRBD1 matching 9 bases. This CDR3 is 16 amino acids long. V was clipped by 6 bases and J by 0 bases; unmatched bases: 7. CDR1 and CDR2 from the germline V gene are SEHNR and FQNEAQ (reference sequence). CDR3 coding DNA: TGTGCCAGCAGAGATACAGGGGGCCCTAGCACAGATACGCAGTATTTT. It translates to CASRDTGGPSTDTQYF.

The chain joins TRBV9 to TRBJ2-1, with 11 bases fitting TRBD2. The CDR3 is 16 residues long. J gave up 4 bases and V 3 bases, and 6 bases lay outside the gene matches. Per the germline V gene, CDR1 is SGDLS and CDR2 is YYNGEE. CDR3 residues: CASSAPGTSGYNEQFF. In DNA form, the CDR3 reads TGTGCCAGCAGCGCCCCCGGGACTAGCGGATACAATGAGCAGTTCTTC.

The rearrangement joins TRBV15 to TRBJ2-5, with D tentatively TRBD2 (5 bases). Germline V lookup: CDR1 LNHNV, CDR2 YYDKDF (reference sequence). This CDR3 spans 13 amino acids. Trimming cost V 1 base and J 4 bases, with 7 bases left between them. The DNA for the CDR3 is TGTGCCACCAGCAGAGCTGAGGGAGAGACCCAGTACTTC. This codes for CATSRAEGETQYF.

CDR3 protein: CASGGGVGGNYNEQFF. The CDR3 DNA follows: TGTGCTAGTGGCGGTGGGGTGGGCGGGAACTACAATGAGCAGTTCTTC. V gene TRBV12-5 combines with J gene TRBJ2-1, with a tentative D call TRBD2 (6 bases). The V gene's germline CDR1 is LGHNT and CDR2 FRNRAP. V gave up 6 bases and J gave up 3 bases, with 18 bases separating them. This CDR3 has 16 amino acids.

This clone was observed a handful of times. This sequence joins TRBV9 and TRBJ2-1, with D perhaps TRBD1 or TRBD2 (6 bases each). The CDR3 consists of 13 residues. Trimming cost V 0 bases and J 10 bases, with 11 bases left between them. Germline CDR1 SGDLS, CDR2 YYNGEE. The chain's CDR3 is CASSVAIGGEQFF. In nucleotides, the CDR3 is TGTGCCAGCAGCGTAGCTATCGGGGGCGAGCAGTTCTTC. The variable domain in full, with the rest retrieved from reference TRBV9 and TRBJ2-1, is DSGVTQTPKHLITATGQRVTLRCSPRSGDLSVYWYQQSLDQGLQFLIQYYNGEERAKGNILERFSAQQFPDLHSELNLSSLELGDSALYFCASSVAIGGEQFFGPGTRLTVL.

This chain links TRBV7-2 with TRBJ1-3, with D unresolved. The V end was cut by 1 base, the J end by 4 bases, with 14 bases between. Germline V CDR1 and CDR2: SGHTA, FQGNSA. The CDR3 is 16 amino acids. CDR3 sequence reads: CASSLVAIGPGNTIYF. The CDR3 DNA sequence: TGTGCCAGCAGCTTAGTGGCGATTGGTCCCGGAAACACCATATATTTT. Together with reference TRBV7-2 and TRBJ1-3, the CDR3 gives the full variable domain: GAGVSQSPSNKVTEKGKDVELRCDPISGHTALYWYRQSLGQGLEFLIYFQGNSAPDKSGLPSDRFSAERTGGSVSTLTIQRTQQEDSAVYLCASSLVAIGPGNTIYFGEGSWLTVV.

This clone has only a few counts. The chain is built from TRBV27 and TRBJ2-1, with 10 bases aligning to TRBD2. The V gene's germline CDR1 is MNHEY and CDR2 SMNVEV (reference sequence). V lost 3 bases and J lost 9; bases outside the gene matches: 8. The length of the CDR3 is 15 residues. The CDR3 loop reads CASSFAASGSTEQFF. CDR3 nucleotides: TGTGCCAGCAGTTTTGCGGCTAGCGGGAGTACTGAGCAGTTCTTC.

This clone has only a few counts. The chain has TRBV23-1 and TRBJ1-2; 10 nucleotides align to TRBD1. TRBV23-1 is recorded as an ORF, its role being uncertain. This CDR3 is built from 16 residues. V was pared by 0 bases and J by 8 bases, with 9 bases of the junction left unmatched. The CDR3 is CASSQSGQGSAWGYTF. CDR3 sequence (DNA): TGCGCCAGCAGTCAATCGGGACAGGGGAGCGCGTGGGGCTACACCTTC.

This clone turned up a few times. J is TRBJ2-7 and V is TRBV7-9; 10 bases map to TRBD1. The CDR3 contains 16 residues. Germline CDR1 reads SEHNR; CDR2 reads FQNEAQ (reference sequence). V shed 3 bases, J shed 7 bases, and the junction held 12 bases outside the gene matches. The CDR3 DNA reads TGTGCCAGCAGCTTGATCGCGGGACAGGGGAGCGGGGAGCAGTACTTC. Its protein product is CASSLIAGQGSGEQYF.

This clone has more than one count but fewer than ten. This chain connects TRBV4-1 to TRBJ2-1; 10 nucleotides match TRBD2. The trim removed 4 bases at V and 4 bases at J, leaving 7 bases unmatched. CDR3 length equals 16 residues. Germline CDR1 MGHRA, CDR2 YSYEKL. Here the CDR3 reads CASSLLGTSDYNEQFF. DNA of the CDR3: TGCGCCAGCAGCCTCCTGGGGACTAGCGATTACAATGAGCAGTTCTTC.

This clone has more than one count but fewer than ten. The chain is built from TRBV7-2 and TRBJ2-1; no clear D. The CDR3 length is 13 residues. Between the trimmed V and J ends, which lost 5 bases and 6 bases, there was a span of 11 bases. From germline, CDR1 is SGHTA and CDR2 FQGNSA. The CDR3 coding sequence is TGTGCCAGCAGCCAAGACTGGTCCAATGAGCAGTTCTTC. Protein sequence: CASSQDWSNEQFF.

The chain couples TRBV27 to TRBJ2-1; 9 nucleotides line up with TRBD1. Trimming took 2 bases from V and 4 from J; bases not matched to a gene: 6. The length of the CDR3 is 16 residues. Per germline, CDR1 MNHEY and CDR2 SMNVEV (reference sequence). The CDR3 reads CASSLQDRGFYNEQFF. CDR3 coding DNA: TGTGCCAGCAGTTTACAAGACAGGGGGTTTTACAATGAGCAGTTCTTC.

This clone was counted between two and nine times. The gene calls are TRBV7-8 and TRBJ1-1; D is unresolved. There are 12 residues in the CDR3. V dropped 8 bases and J dropped 3 bases, with 10 bases sitting between them. CDR1 is SGHVS, CDR2 FQNEAQ, per germline. The CDR3 region is CASGLRYTEAFF. CDR3 sequence (DNA): TGTGCCAGCGGACTGAGGTACACTGAAGCTTTCTTT.